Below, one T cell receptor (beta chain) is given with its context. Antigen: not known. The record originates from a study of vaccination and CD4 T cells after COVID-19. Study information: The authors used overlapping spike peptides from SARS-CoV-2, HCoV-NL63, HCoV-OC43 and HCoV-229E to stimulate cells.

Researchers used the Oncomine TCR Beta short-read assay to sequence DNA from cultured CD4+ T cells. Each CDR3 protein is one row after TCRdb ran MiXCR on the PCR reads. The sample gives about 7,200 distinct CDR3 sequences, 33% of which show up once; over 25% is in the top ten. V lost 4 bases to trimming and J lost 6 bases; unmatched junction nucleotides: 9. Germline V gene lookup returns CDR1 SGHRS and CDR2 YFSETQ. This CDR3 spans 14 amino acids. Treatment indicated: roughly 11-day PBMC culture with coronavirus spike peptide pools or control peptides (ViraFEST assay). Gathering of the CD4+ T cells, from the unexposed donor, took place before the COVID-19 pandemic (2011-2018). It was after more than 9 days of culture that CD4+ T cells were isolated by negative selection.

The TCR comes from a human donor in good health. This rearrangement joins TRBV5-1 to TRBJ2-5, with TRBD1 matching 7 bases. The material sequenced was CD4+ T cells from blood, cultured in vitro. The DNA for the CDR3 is TGCGCCAGCAGCGATCAACAGGGGACAAAGACCCAGTACTTC. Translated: CASSDQQGTKTQYF.